This T cell receptor (beta chain) was sequenced in a study of human T cells and chemical hapten exposure. This clonotype was seen a few times. The antigen remains unidentified. For the library, individual cDNA molecules each received unique molecular identifiers. TCRdb re-derived calls from the RACE reads in MiXCR, one entry per CDR3 protein. The repertoire holds more than 65,000 distinct CDR3 sequences, with 7.5% to 9.5% as singletons. Findings and limits, study-wide: Expanded TCRs produced significantly more large CDR3 similarity clusters than controls did.

Specified time point: patch test 1, 2 weeks after DPC sensitization. This sample's treatment: therapeutic diphenylcyclopropenone sensitization with weekly scalp DPC. The sample was whole blood, taken in connection with sensitization to the hapten diphenylcyclopropenone (DPC). The sequence was collected from a woman in her 30s with alopecia areata. Some clones in this sample may be carry-over from other donors' samples.

CDR3 sequence: CASSQGLGTDTQYF. The CDR3, as DNA: TGCGCCAGCAGTCAGGGATTGGGCACAGATACGCAGTATTTT. The rearrangement joins TRBV23-1 to TRBJ2-3; D is unclear. TRBV23-1 is an open reading frame whose function is uncertain. The CDR3 has 14 amino acids. V was cut by 3 bases and J by 1 base, with 8 bases left in between.